Shown below are 16 T cell receptor beta chains from a single sample sequenced in a study of blood T cell repertoires in COVID-19. Measured with immunoSEQ multiplex PCR; TCRdb has only the in-frame clones, and not every one. This repertoire shows about 460,000 clones, roughly nine tenths found once; its top ten account for roughly 8%. What was sequenced was PBMCs or T cells enriched from blood (not recorded which). All receptors come from a woman between 55 and 75 years old who had recovered from COVID-19.

Note on this clone: Different DNA sequences within this sample yield the same CDR3. The chain joins TRBV18 to TRBJ2-2, with D tentatively TRBD1 (6 bases). Germline values: CDR1 KGHSH, CDR2 LQKENI. The CDR3 has 14 residues. Trimming took off 3 bases at V and 3 bases at J, with 8 bases between the two ends. The CDR3 sequence: CASSPQGYTGELFF. The DNA for the CDR3 is TGTGCCAGCTCACCCCAGGGGTACACCGGGGAGCTGTTTTTT.

J is TRBJ1-1 and V is TRBV7-2, with D maybe TRBD1 (6 bases). The CDR3 runs to 15 residues. In germline, CDR1 is SGHTA, CDR2 FQGNSA. With 1 base removed from V and 1 base from J, the gap between germline ends came to 10 bases. The CDR3 DNA is TGTGCCAGCAGCTTAGGGACAGTTCAGAACACTGAAGCTTTCTTT. Protein: CASSLGTVQNTEAFF. Based on the CDR3 plus reference TRBV7-2 and TRBJ1-1, the full variable domain is GAGVSQSPSNKVTEKGKDVELRCDPISGHTALYWYRQSLGQGLEFLIYFQGNSAPDKSGLPSDRFSAERTGGSVSTLTIQRTQQEDSAVYLCASSLGTVQNTEAFFGQGTRLTVV.

CDR3 in amino acids: CASEGTPEAFF. Written as DNA, the CDR3 is TGTGCCAGCGAGGGGACACCGGAAGCTTTCTTT. The V and J genes are TRBV6-5 and TRBJ1-1, with a weak D call TRBD1 (6 bases). Germline V CDR1 and CDR2: MNHEY, SVGAGI. The CDR3 totals 11 residues. With 8 bases removed from V and 8 bases from J, the gap between germline ends came to 12 bases.

This clone was detected only once. The CDR3 DNA sequence: TGTGCCACGGGGGGGGTTACAACTAATGAAAAACTGTTTTTT. This codes for CATGGVTTNEKLFF. The rearrangement links TRBV3-1 (or the pseudogene TRBV3-2) to TRBJ1-4; tentative D call: TRBD1 (5 bases). Germline loops: CDR1 LGHDT, CDR2 YNNKEL (reference sequence). CDR3 length: 14 residues. Trimming pared 10 bases from V and 0 bases from J, leaving 12 bases between.

The chain links TRBV9 to TRBJ2-1, with 11 bases fitting TRBD2. This CDR3 comprises 16 residues. The V gene's germline CDR1 is SGDLS and CDR2 YYNGEE. After removal of 4 bases from V and 10 bases from J, the junction contained 13 bases not matched to a gene. This CDR3 is CASSPASGGPAEEQFF. The CDR3 DNA reads TGTGCCAGCAGCCCCGCTAGCGGGGGGCCCGCAGAAGAGCAGTTCTTC.

This clone was recorded once. V and J are TRBV2 and TRBJ2-1; 10 bases are shared with TRBD2. Trimming took 6 bases from V and 5 from J; bases not matched to a gene: 7. Germline lookup yields CDR1 SNHLY and CDR2 FYNNEI. The CDR3 has 15 amino acids. The CDR3 loop reads CASRDLAGENNEQFF. In DNA, the CDR3 is TGTGCCAGCAGGGACCTAGCGGGGGAAAACAATGAGCAGTTCTTC.

The chain employs TRBV5-5 and TRBJ1-5; no definite D call. V was shortened by 4 bases and J by 7 bases, with 12 bases between the two germline ends. The CDR3 runs 13 residues. Germline V gene data show CDR1 as SGHKS and CDR2 as YYEKEE (reference sequence). The CDR3 region is CASSPYMSQPQHF. CDR3 coding DNA: TGTGCCAGCAGCCCCTATATGAGCCAGCCCCAGCATTTT.

This clone was picked up one time. The junction differs from germline at one of its ends, possibly a read error. The V gene is TRBV11-2, the J gene TRBJ2-1, with D possibly matching TRBD1 (6 bases). The CDR3 consists of 13 residues. Per germline, CDR1 SGHAT and CDR2 FQNNGV. The CDR3 protein is CASSRGTPNKQFF. In nucleotides, the CDR3 is TGTGCCAGCAGCAGGGGGACCCCCAATAAGCAGTTCTTC.

The rearrangement uses TRBV6-1 and TRBJ1-5; 7 bases match TRBD1. After removal of 0 bases from V and 6 bases from J, the junction contained 8 bases not matched to a gene. Per the germline V gene, CDR1 is MNHNS and CDR2 is SASEGT. The CDR3 has 16 amino acids. The CDR3 bases are TGTGCCAGCAGTGAAGCGCGCGGGACAGCCACTCAGCCCCAGCATTTT. This gives the protein CASSEARGTATQPQHF.

The J gene is TRBJ2-3, the V gene TRBV30; D not certain. V shed 2 bases and J shed 4 bases, with 7 bases lying between them. There are 12 residues in the CDR3. CDR1 and CDR2 from the germline V gene are GTSNPN and SVGIG (reference sequence). The CDR3 coding sequence is TGTGCCTGGAGTCTGGGCTCAGATACGCAGTATTTT. The encoded protein is CAWSLGSDTQYF.

This chain links TRBV24-1 with TRBJ2-5; D call uncertain. V was trimmed by 7 bases and J by 5 bases, leaving 13 bases between them. This CDR3 is 13 amino acids long. The V gene's germline CDR1 is KGHDR and CDR2 SFDVKD. The DNA for the CDR3 is TGTGCCACCAGCAGGAATGAGCAGGAGACCCAGTACTTC. Its translation is CATSRNEQETQYF.

This clone was seen only a few times. The chain recombines TRBV7-2 with TRBJ1-4, with D tentatively TRBD1 (5 bases). Germline V gene lookup returns CDR1 SGHTA and CDR2 FQGNSA. Trimming took 5 bases from V and 8 from J, leaving 9 bases between them. This CDR3 region has 12 residues. This CDR3 is CASSLHREKLFF. In DNA, the CDR3 is TGTGCCAGCAGCCTACACAGGGAAAAACTGTTTTTT.

The chain combines TRBV10-2 with TRBJ1-3; unclear D gene. The CDR3 totals 10 residues. V lost 8 bases and J 4 bases, leaving 3 bases between the germline ends. From germline, CDR1 is WSHSY and CDR2 SAAADI. CDR3 residues: CASSGNTIYF. For the CDR3, the DNA is TGCGCCAGCTCGGGAAACACCATATATTTT.

This sequence joins TRBV3-1 (or the pseudogene TRBV3-2) and TRBJ2-1, with 10 bases that match TRBD1. V dropped 3 bases and J dropped 8; count of bases not matched to a gene: 1. The CDR3 totals 13 residues. Germline CDR1 is LGHDT and CDR2 is YNNKEL (reference sequence). CDR3 DNA sequence: TGTGCCAGCAGCCATGACAGGGGGCATGAGCAGTTCTTC. This sequence encodes CASSHDRGHEQFF.

The V gene is TRBV11-2, the J gene TRBJ1-4; D is perhaps TRBD1 (6 bases). The CDR3 has 15 amino acids. Germline V CDR1 and CDR2: SGHAT, FQNNGV. V lost 5 bases and J 11 bases, leaving 21 bases between the germline ends. The CDR3 protein is CASSPTQSGEWKLFF. For the CDR3, the DNA is TGTGCCAGCAGCCCGACACAATCAGGGGAATGGAAACTGTTTTTT.

This CDR3 is CASSDTRMNTEAFF. Here the CDR3 DNA reads TGTGCCAGCAGCGATACCAGGATGAACACTGAAGCTTTCTTT. The J gene is TRBJ1-1, the V gene TRBV5-4; D ambiguous. The CDR3 has 14 amino acids. Germline CDR1 SGHNT, CDR2 YYREEE (reference sequence). With 4 bases removed from V and 0 bases from J, the gap between germline ends came to 10 bases.